Shown below are 28 T cell receptor beta chains from a single sample sequenced in a study of identical twins. TCRdb itself ran the 5' RACE reads through MiXCR, one entry per CDR3 protein. Of just under 550,000 distinct CDR3 sequences in the sample, around 15% are singletons; the top ten hold about 0.47%. This sample also appeared in a second study, on yellow fever vaccine responses in identical twins.

The sequenced sample was CD4+ T cells sorted from blood. The receptors derive from a woman aged 18-29 years in good health.

In this sample, this clonotype turned up a few times. The rearrangement links TRBV20-1 to TRBJ2-5; no reliable D call. This CDR3 has 15 amino acids. V was pared by 3 bases and J by 5 bases, with 19 bases between. Per the germline V gene, CDR1 is DFQATT and CDR2 is SNEGSKA (reference sequence). This CDR3 is CSASVGLLLVETQYF. CDR3 nucleotides: TGCAGTGCTAGTGTTGGGTTGTTATTGGTGGAGACCCAGTACTTC.

A few counts support this clonotype. The rearrangement joins TRBV5-6 to TRBJ2-1; unclear D gene. Germline CDR1 is SGHDT and CDR2 is YYEEEE. There are 16 residues in the CDR3. The V and J ends lost 2 bases and 0 bases respectively, with 12 bases between them. The CDR3 DNA reads as TGTGCCAGCAGCTTCGTAAAGACGAGCTCCTACAATGAGCAGTTCTTC. Amino acids: CASSFVKTSSYNEQFF.

In its sample, this clonotype was seen a few times. This chain joins TRBV3-1 and TRBJ1-6; TRBD1 matches 7 bases. CDR1 is LGHDT, CDR2 YNNKEL, per germline (reference sequence). The ends lost 4 bases at V and 13 bases at J; junction bases unmatched: 7. The CDR3 extends over 13 amino acids. The CDR3 bases are TGTGCCAGCAGCCCGAGGGACAGCGTCCCCCTCCACTTT. Translation: CASSPRDSVPLHF.

The sample holds a few counts of this clonotype. The chain couples TRBV28 to TRBJ1-2; D gene unclear. The germline V and J ends were trimmed by 6 bases and 1 base, with 18 bases remaining between them. Germline V CDR1 and CDR2: MDHEN, SYDVKM. The CDR3 is 16 residues long. The CDR3 region has the DNA TGTGCCAGCAGATCAGTTGGAGGCTCTTTTAACTATGGCTACACCTTC. This translates into CASRSVGGSFNYGYTF.

This clonotype was seen only a few times. The chain couples TRBV12-3 or TRBV12-4 to TRBJ2-1; 11 positions match TRBD1. V gave up 5 bases and J gave up 9 bases; unmatched junction bases: 15. This CDR3 is built from 17 residues. CDR3 residues: CASSQLPGQGVWGEQFF. The CDR3 nucleotides read TGTGCCAGCAGTCAACTCCCGGGACAGGGGGTTTGGGGTGAGCAGTTCTTC.

The table lists this clonotype with a few counts. The rearrangement joins TRBV12-3 or TRBV12-4 to TRBJ1-5, with TRBD1 as a possible D gene (6 bases). The CDR3 is 13 residues long. V was cut by 8 bases and J by 8 bases, with 16 bases left in between. The CDR3 loop reads CASLRRGGEPQHF. The CDR3 nucleotides read TGTGCCAGCCTGAGGAGGGGGGGTGAGCCCCAGCATTTT.

This clonotype turned up a few times. The rearrangement joins TRBV3-1 to TRBJ1-1, with D unresolved. The ends were cut back, 1 base at V and 6 bases at J, with 12 bases in the middle. Per the germline V gene, CDR1 is LGHDT and CDR2 is YNNKEL (reference sequence). The CDR3 covers 14 residues. This chain's CDR3 is CASSQVMGKSEAFF. CDR3 nucleotide sequence: TGTGCCAGCAGCCAAGTGATGGGCAAGTCTGAAGCTTTCTTT.

This clonotype came up many times. The chain links TRBV3-1 to TRBJ2-7, with D maybe TRBD2 (6 bases). This CDR3 has 13 amino acids. Germline CDR1 and CDR2: LGHDT and YNNKEL (reference sequence). The V and J ends lost 6 bases and 1 base respectively, with 10 bases between them. The CDR3 DNA is TGTGCCAGCAGGCCTAGCGCTTCCTACGAGCAGTACTTC. This translates into CASRPSASYEQYF.

This clonotype came up a few times. This sequence joins TRBV5-1 and TRBJ2-7; D is unclear. Between the trimmed V and J ends, which lost 4 bases and 3 bases, there was a span of 14 bases. Germline V lookup: CDR1 SGHRS, CDR2 YFSETQ. The CDR3 runs 14 residues. Here the CDR3 reads CASSPDDGNYEQYF. In DNA, the CDR3 is TGCGCCAGCAGCCCCGACGACGGAAACTACGAGCAGTACTTC.

V gene TRBV27 combines with J gene TRBJ2-2, with D perhaps TRBD2 (7 bases). Germline CDR1 reads MNHEY; CDR2 reads SMNVEV (reference sequence). CDR3 length: 15 residues. Trimming left V 1 base short and J 6 bases short, with 12 bases between. This CDR3 reads CASSLWGRGSGELFF. The CDR3 nucleotides read TGTGCCAGCAGTTTATGGGGGAGGGGGTCCGGGGAGCTGTTTTTT.

The V and J genes are TRBV5-1 and TRBJ1-4; D is perhaps TRBD1 (5 bases). CDR3 length: 13 residues. Germline CDR1 SGHRS, CDR2 YFSETQ. V shed 4 bases and J shed 8 bases, with 12 bases lying between them. The CDR3 nucleotides read TGCGCCAGCAGCCGGGACCAGGGCGAAAAACTGTTTTTT. This sequence encodes CASSRDQGEKLFF.

This clonotype was found a few times. This chain joins TRBV20-1 and TRBJ2-1; TRBD1 matches at 8 bases. Trimming took 5 bases from V and 5 from J; bases not matched to a gene: 5. From germline, CDR1 is DFQATT and CDR2 SNEGSKA (reference sequence). This CDR3 has 13 residues. Here the CDR3 reads CSASWTGNNEQFF. The CDR3 DNA reads TGCAGTGCTTCCTGGACAGGGAACAATGAGCAGTTCTTC.

This chain links TRBV29-1 with TRBJ1-6; TRBD1 agrees at 7 bases. The CDR3 is made up of 16 amino acids. V trimming: 3 bases; J trimming: 1 base; junction bases outside the gene matches: 6. Per the germline V gene, CDR1 is SQVTM and CDR2 is ANQGSEA. The DNA for the CDR3 is TGCAGCGTTGATGTAGAGGGGGCTTCCTATAATTCACCCCTCCACTTT. Its translation is CSVDVEGASYNSPLHF.

V is TRBV12-3 or TRBV12-4 and J is TRBJ2-7; D uncertain. The V end was cut by 6 bases, the J end by 0 bases, with 12 bases between. The CDR3 spans 14 residues. The CDR3 protein is CASRVVGSSYEQYV. The CDR3 DNA sequence: TGTGCCAGCAGGGTGGTAGGAAGCTCCTACGAGCAGTACGTC.

This clonotype showed up just a few times. The V and J genes are TRBV5-1 and TRBJ2-2, with D perhaps matching TRBD1 (5 bases). The V gene's germline CDR1 is SGHRS and CDR2 YFSETQ. The CDR3 runs to 14 residues. The V and J ends lost 4 bases and 8 bases respectively, with 15 bases between them. The CDR3 sequence: CASSIPQGRGELFF. As DNA, the CDR3 is TGCGCCAGCAGCATACCCCAGGGCCGGGGGGAGCTGTTTTTT.

This chain connects TRBV7-6 to TRBJ2-7, with 13 bases aligning to TRBD2. V was pared by 2 bases and J by 6 bases, with 7 bases of the junction left unmatched. The CDR3 extends over 16 amino acids. Germline V gene lookup returns CDR1 SGHVS and CDR2 FNYEAQ. CDR3 bases: TGTGCCAGCAGCTTAAATGCCGGACTAGCGGGAGTCGAGCAGTACTTC. It is translated as CASSLNAGLAGVEQYF.

This chain joins TRBV5-1 and TRBJ2-1, with 9 bases that match TRBD2. The ends lost 3 bases at V and 8 bases at J; junction bases unmatched: 12. The CDR3 is 16 amino acids. Germline loops: CDR1 SGHRS, CDR2 YFSETQ. In DNA, the CDR3 is TGCGCCAGCAGCTGGGCCGGGACCGCGGGGGGGGATGAGCAGTTCTTC. It yields the protein CASSWAGTAGGDEQFF.

This clonotype was seen a handful of times. This sequence joins TRBV20-1 and TRBJ2-7; D gene unclear. CDR1 and CDR2 (germline): DFQATT, SNEGSKA (reference sequence). The CDR3 length is 16 residues. Trimming removed 3 bases at V and 2 bases at J, with 20 bases between. The CDR3 sequence: CSARALWMDNTYEQYF. The CDR3 nucleotides read TGCAGTGCTAGGGCCCTATGGATGGATAATACCTACGAGCAGTACTTC.

The V and J genes are TRBV3-1 and TRBJ1-6, with TRBD1 identical over 7 bases. Trimming took 3 bases from V and 2 from J; bases not matched to a gene: 1. The CDR3 is 15 residues long. The V gene's germline CDR1 is LGHDT and CDR2 YNNKEL (reference sequence). CDR3 sequence: CASSQGQTYNSPLHF. CDR3 DNA: TGTGCCAGCAGCCAGGGACAGACCTATAATTCACCCCTCCACTTT.

This clonotype has more than one count but fewer than ten. The chain uses TRBV4-1 and TRBJ2-1; D unclear. The CDR3 sequence is 16 residues long. V lost 0 bases and J lost 0, with 9 bases in between. Germline CDR1 is MGHRA and CDR2 is YSYEKL. This chain's CDR3 is CASSQDGGYSYNEQFF. The CDR3, as DNA: TGCGCCAGCAGCCAAGATGGCGGCTACTCCTACAATGAGCAGTTCTTC.

This clonotype has at least ten counts. The J gene is TRBJ2-3, the V gene TRBV3-1, with a possible D match to TRBD2 (6 bases). This CDR3 region has 14 residues. From germline, CDR1 is LGHDT and CDR2 YNNKEL (reference sequence). V dropped 4 bases and J dropped 2 bases, with 10 bases sitting between them. The CDR3 DNA reads TGTGCCAGCAGCCGGGGACTCGACACAGATACGCAGTATTTT. As protein: CASSRGLDTDTQYF.

CDR3 DNA: TGTGCCAGCAGTCAACCGGGACAAAACTATGGCTACACCTTC. It is translated as CASSQPGQNYGYTF. The V and J genes are TRBV25-1 and TRBJ1-2; a weak D match, TRBD1 (6 bases). The CDR3 has 14 residues. V lost 5 bases and J lost 2, with 12 bases in between. Germline V CDR1 and CDR2: MGHDK, SYGVNS.

The chain recombines TRBV6-5 with TRBJ2-5; D is possibly TRBD1 or TRBD2 (6 bases each). Germline-derived CDR1 and CDR2 are MNHEY and SVGAGI. Trimming took off 2 bases at V and 5 bases at J, with 12 bases between the two ends. This CDR3 is built from 14 residues. The CDR3 DNA sequence: TGTGCCAGCAGTTACCGGGGGCCGGGGGAGACCCAGTACTTC. Amino acid sequence: CASSYRGPGETQYF.

This clonotype was seen repeatedly, ten times or more. V and J are TRBV20-1 and TRBJ2-3; unclear D gene. Germline loops: CDR1 DFQATT, CDR2 SNEGSKA (reference sequence). The CDR3 is made up of 15 amino acids. Trimming shortened V by 4 bases and J by 2 bases, and 16 bases separated the two germline ends. The CDR3 region is CSATRVEQVTDTQYF. The CDR3, as DNA: TGCAGTGCTACCAGAGTGGAGCAGGTCACAGATACGCAGTATTTT.

In this sample, this clonotype turned up a few times. The gene calls are TRBV15 and TRBJ2-3, with 11 positions matching TRBD2. Germline values: CDR1 LNHNV, CDR2 YYDKDF (reference sequence). The CDR3 length is 14 residues. J lost 15 bases, V lost 7 bases, and 15 bases had no gene match. The CDR3: CATTPAPSGRTIYF. For the CDR3, the DNA is TGTGCCACCACCCCAGCACCTAGCGGGAGGACGATCTATTTT.

In this sample, this clonotype turned up a few times. The CDR3 is CASSYPRVAEAFF. CDR3 sequence (DNA): TGTGCCAGCAGTTACCCCAGGGTGGCTGAAGCTTTCTTT. The chain uses TRBV6-2 or TRBV6-3 and TRBJ1-1; D might be TRBD1 (5 bases). Looked up from germline, CDR1 is MNHEY and CDR2 is SVGEGT. V lost 2 bases, J lost 6 bases, and 10 bases lay in between. The CDR3 is made up of 13 amino acids.

The chain employs TRBV12-3 or TRBV12-4 and TRBJ2-2; D tentatively fits TRBD1 or TRBD2 (5 bases each). V lost 3 bases and J 1 base, leaving 9 bases between the germline ends. The CDR3 totals 15 residues. The CDR3 here is CASSLGDGNTGELFF. In nucleotides, the CDR3 is TGTGCCAGCAGTTTGGGGGATGGGAACACCGGGGAGCTGTTTTTT.

The sample holds a few counts of this clonotype. V and J are TRBV20-1 and TRBJ2-4, with D perhaps matching TRBD1 (5 bases). CDR3 length equals 17 residues. Germline lookup yields CDR1 DFQATT and CDR2 SNEGSKA (reference sequence). The ends were cut back, 3 bases at V and 5 bases at J, with 23 bases in the middle. In nucleotides, the CDR3 is TGCAGTGCTAGGGGTCCGGCAGGGTCTATTCGGGAAAACATTCAGTACTTC. Translation: CSARGPAGSIRENIQYF.